These T cell receptor beta chains were read from a single sample in a study of OX40 agonist ivuxolimab in advanced cancers. Here immunoSEQ multiplex PCR was the method, and the copy in TCRdb shows in-frame clones only, minus some. The data contain about 73,000 clones, over 75% of them singletons. Specimen: CD4+ or CD8+ T cells sorted from blood, collected in a trial of the OX40 agonist ivuxolimab. The source of these receptors is an adult with an advanced solid tumor such as melanoma, head and neck, liver or kidney cancer. CDR3s include the opening cysteine and the closing phenylalanine or tryptophan. D genes are given only for firm matches. The size entry is marked missing in some rows and otherwise reads once, few, many or a size class.

>-|TRBJ1-1|TRBV7-2|-
CASSLAPGNTEAFF
TGTGCCAGCAGCTTAGCCCCGGGGAACACTGAAGCTTTCTTT
>once|TRBJ2-3|TRBV28|TRBD2
CASSEIAGGALSTDTQYF
TGTGCCAGCAGTGAGATAGCGGGAGGGGCGCTTAGCACAGATACGCAGTATTTT
>-|TRBJ2-3|TRBV2|-
CASREGTARGTDTQYF
TGTGCCAGCAGGGAGGGGACGGCTCGAGGCACAGATACGCAGTATTTT
>-|TRBJ2-7|TRBV7-2|TRBD2
CASSFRAGAYEQYF
TGTGCCAGCAGCTTCCGAGCGGGGGCCTACGAGCAGTACTTC
>few|TRBJ2-4|TRBV7-9|TRBD1
CASSYKLGGSTDIQYF
TGTGCCAGCAGCTACAAACTAGGGGGCTCCACGGACATTCAGTACTTC
>-|TRBJ2-7|TRBV6-5|-
CASSYRSDPFYEQYF
TGTGCCAGCAGTTACAGGTCAGACCCCTTCTACGAGCAGTACTTC
>-|TRBJ2-2|TRBV7-7|TRBD1
CASSYRTGGTGELFF
TGTGCTAGCAGCTATCGGACAGGCGGCACCGGGGAGCTGTTTTTT
>-|TRBJ2-5|TRBV5-1|TRBD2
CASSRGSGRALTETQYF
TGCGCCAGCAGCCGGGGTAGCGGGAGGGCTCTGACAGAGACCCAGTACTTC
>-|TRBJ2-1|TRBV5-4|TRBD2
CASSPLSSGRAIENEQFF
TGTGCCAGCAGCCCCCTCTCTAGCGGGAGGGCCATAGAGAATGAGCAGTTCTTC
>-|TRBJ2-6|TRBV7-2|TRBD1
CASSLGQGRISGANVLTF
TGTGCCAGCAGCTTAGGACAGGGTAGAATCTCTGGGGCCAACGTCCTGACTTTC
>-|TRBJ2-1|TRBV7-9|TRBD2
CASSLVSGRDNEQFF
TGTGCCAGCAGCTTAGTTAGCGGGAGGGACAATGAGCAGTTCTTC
>-|TRBJ2-3|TRBV4-2|-
CASSQAGITDTQYF
TGTGCCAGCAGCCAAGCGGGGATCACAGATACGCAGTATTTT
>-|TRBJ2-1|TRBV27|TRBD2
CASSLSTGTSGNEQFF
TGTGCCAGCAGTTTATCGACCGGGACTAGCGGCAATGAGCAGTTCTTC
>once|TRBJ1-4|TRBV11-2|TRBD1
CASSLGQGAEKLFF
TGTGCCAGCAGCTTAGGACAGGGAGCGGAAAAACTGTTTTTT
>-|TRBJ2-3|TRBV27|-
CASSIQGGWTDTQYF
TGTGCCAGCAGTATACAGGGAGGTTGGACAGATACGCAGTATTTT
>-|TRBJ1-5|TRBV28|-
CASSLQGAGNQPQHF
TGTGCCAGCAGTTTACAGGGCGCGGGAAATCAGCCCCAGCATTTT
>once|TRBJ2-3|TRBV6-5|TRBD1
CASSYGQGSTDTQYF
TGTGCCAGCAGTTACGGACAGGGGAGCACAGATACGCAGTATTTT
>once|TRBJ1-2|TRBV10-1|-
CASRGYRSYGGYTF
TGCGCCAGCCGGGGGTACAGATCCTATGGAGGCTACACCTTC
>-|TRBJ1-6|TRBV11-2|TRBD1
CASRGTGGNSPLHF
TGTGCCAGCAGGGGGACAGGGGGCAATTCACCCCTCCACTTT
>-|TRBJ2-1|TRBV19|-
CASSIPVFVGGYNEQFF
TGTGCCAGTAGTATTCCCGTTTTCGTCGGAGGCTACAATGAGCAGTTCTTC
>once|TRBJ1-2|TRBV5-6|-
CASSLADGYTF
TGTGCCAGCAGCTTGGCCGATGGCTACACCTTC
>-|TRBJ2-1|TRBV7-2|-
CASSIGIRQSDEQFF
TGTGCCAGCAGCATCGGGATTCGCCAGTCCGATGAGCAGTTCTTC
>-|TRBJ1-3|TRBV15|-
CATSRDGYSGNTIYF
TGTGCCACCAGCAGGGACGGCTACTCTGGAAACACCATATATTTT
>-|TRBJ1-5|TRBV4-1|-
CASSQEPRQPQHF
TGCGCCAGCAGCCAAGAACCCAGACAGCCCCAGCATTTT
>-|TRBJ2-7|TRBV21-1|-
CASSNHTASSYEQYF
TGTGCCAGCAGCAACCACACGGCCAGCTCCTACGAGCAGTACTTC
>once|TRBJ1-2|TRBV5-1|-
CASSLAEANYGYTF
TGCGCCAGCAGCTTGGCAGAGGCTAACTATGGCTACACCTTC
>-|TRBJ2-5|TRBV5-4|TRBD1
CASSLSDRTETQYF
TGTGCCAGCAGCTTATCGGACAGGACTGAGACCCAGTACTTC
>-|TRBJ1-1|TRBV19|TRBD1
CASSLRTGITEAFF
TGTGCCAGTAGTCTCCGGACAGGGATCACTGAAGCTTTCTTT
>once|TRBJ2-7|TRBV10-1|-
CASRSSLNSYEQYF
TGCGCCAGCAGATCGTCCCTGAACTCCTACGAGCAGTACTTC
>-|TRBJ2-2|TRBV11-3|TRBD2
CASSLGLSGSRTGELFF
TGTGCCAGCAGCTTAGGACTTAGCGGGAGTCGTACCGGGGAGCTGTTTTTT
>-|TRBJ1-5|TRBV5-1|-
CASSLDPRQPQHF
TGCGCCAGCAGCTTGGATCCCCGTCAGCCCCAGCATTTT
>-|TRBJ2-7|TRBV5-1|TRBD2
CASSLAGGPYEQYF
TGCGCCAGCAGCTTAGCGGGAGGGCCCTACGAGCAGTACTTC
>-|TRBJ2-5|TRBV9|TRBD2
CASSPSGTSEETQYF
TGTGCCAGCAGCCCCAGTGGGACTAGCGAAGAGACCCAGTACTTC
>-|TRBJ2-2|TRBV4-3|-
CASSQQTVNTGELFF
TGCGCCAGCAGCCAACAAACAGTGAACACCGGGGAGCTGTTTTTT
>-|TRBJ2-1|TRBV5-4|TRBD1
CASSLVWGTGANEQFF
TGTGCCAGCAGCTTGGTATGGGGGACAGGGGCCAATGAGCAGTTCTTC
>-|TRBJ2-7|TRBV5-4|TRBD2
CASRLSGRDREQYF
TGTGCCAGCAGACTTAGCGGGAGGGACAGGGAGCAGTACTTC
>-|TRBJ1-1|TRBV5-5|-
CASSLETEAFF
TGTGCCAGCAGCCTGGAAACTGAAGCTTTCTTT
>once|TRBJ2-7|TRBV6-6|-
CATIKSAVGGYYEQYF
TGTGCCACCATTAAAAGTGCGGTCGGAGGTTACTACGAGCAGTACTTC
>-|TRBJ2-3|TRBV10-3|-
CATSQWGRGTDTQYF
TGTGCCACCTCTCAATGGGGACGGGGCACAGATACGCAGTATTTT
>-|TRBJ2-1|TRBV7-8|-
CASSNVGLTYYNEQFF
TGTGCCAGCAGCAACGTCGGCCTTACCTATTACAATGAGCAGTTCTTC
>once|TRBJ1-6|TRBV4-3|-
CASSQALGTGSSYNSPLHF
TGCGCCAGCAGCCAAGCTCTGGGGACGGGGAGCTCCTATAATTCACCCCTCCACTTT
>-|TRBJ2-3|TRBV11-3|-
CASSLAATDTQYF
TGTGCCAGCAGCTTAGCGGCAACAGATACGCAGTATTTT
>-|TRBJ1-2|TRBV7-2|TRBD1
CASAASTGLGYGYTF
TGTGCCAGCGCCGCCTCGACAGGGCTGGGCTATGGCTACACCTTC
>-|TRBJ2-1|TRBV7-7|TRBD2
CASSLGGTSNEQFF
TGTGCTAGCAGCTTAGGTGGGACTAGCAATGAGCAGTTCTTC
>-|TRBJ1-6|TRBV11-1|TRBD1
CASSPDRGGSPLHF
TGTGCCAGCAGCCCGGACAGGGGTGGATCACCCCTCCACTTT
>-|TRBJ2-7|TRBV28|-
CASSGAGAPREQYF
TGTGCCAGCTCTGGGGCGGGCGCCCCCCGCGAGCAGTACTTC
>-|TRBJ2-5|TRBV28|TRBD2
CASSLRLAGVVGETQYF
TGTGCCAGCAGTTTAAGACTAGCGGGAGTGGTCGGTGAGACCCAGTACTTC
>-|TRBJ1-2|TRBV27|-
CASGRNYGYTF
TGTGCCAGCGGGAGAAACTATGGCTACACCTTC
>-|TRBJ2-3|TRBV11-3|-
CASSLDLADMQYF
TGTGCCAGCAGCTTAGATTTAGCGGACATGCAGTATTTT
>once|TRBJ2-6|TRBV5-1|-
CASSSLRDLSGANVLTF
TGCGCCAGCAGCTCCCTCCGGGACCTCTCTGGGGCCAACGTCCTGACTTTC
>once|TRBJ1-1|TRBV6-1|-
CTSSGEGFTEAFF
TGTACCAGCAGTGGAGAGGGGTTCACTGAAGCTTTCTTT
>-|TRBJ2-2|TRBV28|-
CASSSAGIRGELFF
TGTGCCAGCAGTTCAGCAGGGATCCGCGGGGAGCTGTTTTTT
>few|TRBJ1-2|TRBV11-3|TRBD1
CASSLKTGWDGYTF
TGTGCCAGCAGCCTAAAGACAGGGTGGGATGGCTACACCTTC
>-|TRBJ1-6|TRBV27|-
CASSKDSINSPLHF
TGTGCCAGCAGTAAAGACAGTATTAATTCACCCCTCCACTTT
>-|TRBJ1-4|TRBV28|-
CASSFPANEKLFF
TGTGCCAGCAGTTTTCCAGCTAATGAAAAACTGTTTTTT
>-|TRBJ2-3|TRBV5-1|-
CASSSLEVGTDTQYF
TGCGCCAGCAGCTCGCTAGAAGTCGGGACAGATACGCAGTATTTT
>-|TRBJ1-5|TRBV19|-
CASSKRWGPQHF
TGTGCCAGTAGTAAGCGATGGGGGCCCCAGCATTTT